These 14 T cell receptor beta chains share one sample of origin, sequenced in a study of CD8+ T cells in alopecia areata. RNA extraction and reverse transcription yielded cDNA as sequencing template. Only in-frame clones appear in the TCRdb table, and some are missing; sequencing was by immunoSEQ multiplex PCR. The sample has over 110,000 clones; roughly half are singletons. Sequencing was performed on CD4+ T cells sorted from blood, taken at week 0. The receptor source for this set is a human donor with alopecia areata.

The genes are TRBV6-5 and TRBJ1-5, with D possibly TRBD1 on 5 matching bases. Deletions cut 6 bases from V and 4 bases from J, with 13 bases between. In germline, CDR1 is MNHEY, CDR2 SVGAGI. This CDR3 is built from 14 residues. CDR3: CASRPSGRNQPQHF. In nucleotides, the CDR3 is TGTGCCAGCAGACCCTCGGGGCGTAATCAGCCCCAGCATTTT.

The chain has TRBV29-1 and TRBJ2-3; 14 bases fit TRBD2. V was clipped by 6 bases and J by 5 bases; unmatched bases: 10. CDR3 length equals 16 residues. The V gene's germline CDR1 is SQVTM and CDR2 ANQGSEA. The CDR3 DNA reads TGCAGCGTCGTTCCGACTAGCGGGAGGGGAGGAGATACGCAGTATTTT. Its protein product is CSVVPTSGRGGDTQYF.

This clone has just a few counts. The V and J genes are TRBV4-1 and TRBJ1-2; D not certain. CDR1 and CDR2 (germline): MGHRA, YSYEKL. Between the trimmed V and J ends, which lost 4 bases and 5 bases, there was a span of 11 bases. There are 13 residues in the CDR3. DNA of the CDR3: TGCGCCAGCAGCCCGCGGTCCCAATATGGCTACACCTTC. Protein: CASSPRSQYGYTF.

This clone was observed a single time. The rearrangement joins TRBV18 to TRBJ1-2, with D possibly matching TRBD1 (5 bases). Germline-derived CDR1 and CDR2 are KGHSH and LQKENI. V was clipped by 3 bases and J by 6 bases, with 11 bases between them. The CDR3 consists of 13 residues. The DNA of the CDR3 is TGTGCCAGCTCACCGACAGTGGATCATGGCTACACCTTC. As protein: CASSPTVDHGYTF.

J is TRBJ1-1 and V is TRBV4-1; no reliable D call. The ends were cut back, 1 base at V and 5 bases at J, with 17 bases in the middle. The CDR3 has 16 residues. Germline-derived CDR1 and CDR2 are MGHRA and YSYEKL. CDR3 region: CASSQVNLVVWTEAFF. CDR3 sequence (DNA): TGCGCCAGCAGCCAAGTTAATCTGGTAGTTTGGACTGAAGCTTTCTTT.

This clone was picked up one time. V is TRBV19 and J is TRBJ2-7; 9 bases are shared with TRBD2. V shed 4 bases, J shed 6 bases, and the junction held 10 bases outside the gene matches. Per germline, CDR1 LNHDA and CDR2 SQIVND (reference sequence). The CDR3 totals 15 residues. CDR3 sequence reads: CASSTSGTSSGEQYF. Written as DNA, the CDR3 is TGTGCCAGTAGTACCTCCGGGACTAGCTCCGGCGAGCAGTACTTC.

This clone has just a few counts. J is TRBJ2-7 and V is TRBV5-1; TRBD1 or TRBD2 may be the D gene (5 bases each). There are 14 residues in the CDR3. V was cut by 4 bases and J by 2 bases, with 13 bases left in between. Germline CDR1 reads SGHRS; CDR2 reads YFSETQ. In DNA, the CDR3 is TGCGCCAGCAGCGACCGGGACGGAGCCTACGAGCAGTACTTC. This translates into CASSDRDGAYEQYF.

The genes are TRBV7-3 and TRBJ2-1; 8 bases map to TRBD1. The CDR3 spans 15 residues. V lost 4 bases, J lost 5 bases, and 7 bases stayed unmatched. Germline V gene sequence: CDR1 SGHTA, CDR2 FQGTGA. CDR3 DNA: TGTGCCAGCAGCTACACCGGGACAGGTAACAATGAGCAGTTCTTC. Amino acid sequence: CASSYTGTGNNEQFF.

The chain joins TRBV29-1 to TRBJ1-1; D gene unclear. Germline V lookup: CDR1 SQVTM, CDR2 ANQGSEA. The CDR3 loop spans 14 amino acids. V shed 5 bases and J shed 0 bases, with 13 bases lying between them. The CDR3 DNA is TGCAGCGTTCGGGTTAACGCATTGAACACTGAAGCTTTCTTT. Translation gives CSVRVNALNTEAFF. Supplemented by reference TRBV29-1 and TRBJ1-1, the full variable domain reads SAVISQKPSRDICQRGTSLTIQCQVDSQVTMMFWYRQQPGQSLTLIATANQGSEATYESGFVIDKFPISRPNLTFSTLTVSNMSPEDSSIYLCSVRVNALNTEAFFGQGTRLTVV.

This chain links TRBV30 with TRBJ1-5, with D perhaps matching TRBD1 (5 bases). The length of the CDR3 is 15 residues. V shed 1 base and J shed 5 bases, with 15 bases lying between them. CDR1 GTSNPN and CDR2 SVGIG come from the germline V gene (reference sequence). The CDR3 region has the DNA TGTGCCTGGAGTGCTTATATGGGGCCGGATCAGCCCCAGCATTTT. Its translation: CAWSAYMGPDQPQHF.

The chain carries TRBV29-1 and TRBJ2-3, with D perhaps matching TRBD2 (5 bases). Germline V gene sequence: CDR1 SQVTM, CDR2 ANQGSEA. V shed 7 bases and J shed 1 base, with 12 bases lying between them. This CDR3 spans 13 amino acids. CDR3 amino acids: CSDRRSGTDTQYF. The CDR3 bases are TGCAGCGATAGGCGTAGCGGCACAGATACGCAGTATTTT.

V is TRBV9 and J is TRBJ2-5; 8 bases are shared with TRBD1. The germline V gene encodes CDR1 SGDLS and CDR2 YYNGEE. V was clipped by 4 bases and J by 5 bases; unmatched bases: 10. This CDR3 has 15 amino acids. The CDR3 DNA reads TGTGCCAGCAGCCCTGGACAGGGTCGTATGGAGACCCAGTACTTC. Amino acids: CASSPGQGRMETQYF.

The chain employs TRBV4-3 and TRBJ2-1, with a weak D call TRBD1 (6 bases). Trimming left V 4 bases short and J 4 bases short, with 11 bases between. This CDR3 comprises 14 residues. CDR1 LGHNA and CDR2 YSLEER come from the germline V gene. CDR3 bases: TGCGCCAGCAGCCCCGGTACAGGGTACAATGAGCAGTTCTTC. This encodes CASSPGTGYNEQFF.

The V gene is TRBV6-6, the J gene TRBJ2-7; 8 bases map to TRBD1. The CDR3 extends over 14 amino acids. The junction had 2 bases not matched to a gene; V was cut back by 2 bases and J by 2 bases. The germline CDR1 and CDR2 sequences are MNHNY and SVGAGI (reference sequence). DNA for the CDR3: TGTGCCAGCAGTTACGGACAGGGTGCCTACGAGCAGTACTTC. It encodes CASSYGQGAYEQYF.